The TCR beta chain under discussion was sequenced for a study of OX40 agonist ivuxolimab in advanced cancers. Across the whole study: Patients were dosed with the agonistic anti-OX40 (CD134) antibody ivuxolimab. Two patients with cutaneous melanoma and one with hepatocellular carcinoma, three in total, showed partial responses. Study results and limitations: Clonal expansion was among the lowest in partial responders at 0.1-3.0 mg/kg, especially CD8+. CD4+ and CD8+ blood T cells expanded clonally by week 6 at 0.1 to 3.0 mg/kg.

As concerns this clone: Antigen: not known.

The table came from immunoSEQ multiplex PCR; TCRdb's copy has only in-frame clones and leaves some out. The sample shows roughly 70,000 clones, 80% to 90% of them seen only once. The source material was CD4+ or CD8+ T cells sorted from blood, sampled in a trial of the OX40 agonist ivuxolimab. The receptor was derived from an adult with an advanced solid tumor such as melanoma, head and neck, liver or kidney cancer.

The CDR3 coding sequence is TGTGCCAGTAGTGGACGGGGACTTAACTATGGCTACACCTTC. Protein: CASSGRGLNYGYTF. This sequence joins TRBV19 and TRBJ1-2, with D tentatively TRBD1 (5 bases). Germline V gives CDR1 LNHDA, CDR2 SQIVND (reference sequence). The CDR3 length is 14 residues. The V and J ends lost 5 bases and 1 base respectively, with 11 bases between them.